Following are 29 T cell receptor beta chains from one sample sequenced in a study of identical twins. TCRdb redid the calling of the 5' RACE reads with MiXCR, one entry per CDR3 protein. The sample carries roughly 720,000 distinct CDR3 sequences, 15% to 20% recorded once. The same sample was also used in a study of T cells expressing NK-cell markers.

Material: PBMCs. The receptor set was obtained from a young woman in good health.

The CDR3 DNA reads TGTGCCAGCAGTGAATGGGTCGGAACGGTCAATGAGCAGTTCTTC. This encodes CASSEWVGTVNEQFF. The V and J genes are TRBV25-1 and TRBJ2-1, with no clear D. This CDR3 has 15 amino acids. Germline V gene sequence: CDR1 MGHDK, CDR2 SYGVNS. With 1 base removed from V and 6 bases from J, the gap between germline ends came to 13 bases.

In its sample, this clonotype was seen a few times. The rearrangement joins TRBV7-9 to TRBJ1-4; tentatively, D is TRBD1 (5 bases). The CDR3 is 15 amino acids. In germline, CDR1 is SEHNR, CDR2 FQNEAQ (reference sequence). Trimming cost V 5 bases and J 7 bases, with 17 bases left between them. The CDR3 coding sequence is TGTGCCAGCAGCCTACCGGGGGAAGGTAGTGAAAAACTGTTTTTT. Encoded protein: CASSLPGEGSEKLFF.

The J gene is TRBJ2-7, the V gene TRBV11-2; D may be TRBD2 (5 bases). CDR1 and CDR2 from the germline V gene are SGHAT and FQNNGV. The CDR3 loop spans 16 amino acids. V was cut by 5 bases and J by 3 bases, with 20 bases left in between. The CDR3 reads CASSPHSGRRDYEQYF. The CDR3 nucleotides read TGTGCCAGCAGCCCCCATTCAGGACGTCGGGACTACGAGCAGTACTTC.

The chain is built from TRBV7-2 and TRBJ1-4; 7 bases fit TRBD1. This CDR3 is 14 amino acids long. Germline V gene sequence: CDR1 SGHTA, CDR2 FQGNSA. V gave up 5 bases and J gave up 8 bases; unmatched junction bases: 8. The CDR3 loop reads CASSRRMDREKLFF. The CDR3 DNA follows: TGTGCCAGCAGCCGGAGAATGGACAGGGAAAAACTGTTTTTT.

This clonotype showed up many times. The chain employs TRBV12-3 or TRBV12-4 and TRBJ1-1; the D gene is possibly TRBD1 (5 bases). V lost 5 bases to trimming and J lost 6 bases, with 19 bases between them. There are 15 residues in the CDR3. The CDR3 protein is CASSTTQTLGPEAFF. Here the CDR3 DNA reads TGTGCCAGCAGTACCACCCAGACCCTGGGGCCTGAAGCTTTCTTT.

The chain employs TRBV9 and TRBJ2-5, with a possible D match to TRBD2 (6 bases). V lost 0 bases and J 5 bases, leaving 14 bases between the germline ends. Germline values: CDR1 SGDLS, CDR2 YYNGEE. The CDR3 spans 15 residues. The CDR3 DNA reads TGTGCCAGCAGCGTAGCTGGCGGGAACAGGGAGACCCAGTACTTC. Translating gives CASSVAGGNRETQYF. The full variable domain, with the rest looked up from reference TRBV9 and TRBJ2-5, is DSGVTQTPKHLITATGQRVTLRCSPRSGDLSVYWYQQSLDQGLQFLIQYYNGEERAKGNILERFSAQQFPDLHSELNLSSLELGDSALYFCASSVAGGNRETQYFGPGTRLLVL.

This clonotype was observed many times. CDR3 coding DNA: TGTGCCAGCAGCAACCCCGGGACAAAAACCTACGAGCAGTACTTC. Translating it yields CASSNPGTKTYEQYF. The rearrangement joins TRBV7-6 to TRBJ2-7, with D possibly TRBD1 on 6 matching bases. The V end was cut by 5 bases, the J end by 2 bases, with 16 bases between. This CDR3 contains 15 residues. The germline V gene encodes CDR1 SGHVS and CDR2 FNYEAQ.

This clonotype turned up a few times. The CDR3 bases are TGTGCCAGCCGGCCCAGACTGACTAGCACAGATACGCAGTATTTT. This gives the protein CASRPRLTSTDTQYF. The V call is TRBV12-3 or TRBV12-4, the J call TRBJ2-3, with D unclear. The V end lost 8 bases, the J end lost 0 bases, and 15 bases lay between the germline ends. This CDR3 contains 15 residues.

This clonotype showed up many times. This chain connects TRBV5-6 to TRBJ2-1; D is undetermined. Between the trimmed V and J ends, which lost 5 bases and 7 bases, there was a span of 10 bases. The CDR3 sequence is 12 residues long. Germline V lookup: CDR1 SGHDT, CDR2 YYEEEE. As DNA, the CDR3 is TGTGCCAGCAGTTTAATCGATAATGAGCAGTTCTTC. Protein sequence: CASSLIDNEQFF.

V and J are TRBV10-1 and TRBJ2-1; 10 bases line up with TRBD1. V was pared by 7 bases and J by 7 bases, with 19 bases of the junction left unmatched. The length of the CDR3 is 18 residues. The germline gives CDR1 WNHNN, CDR2 SYGVQD (reference sequence). CDR3 nucleotides: TGCGCCAGCATGAGGGACAGGGGCGGGACTGCCGAGGGGAATGAGCAGTTCTTC. Residues: CASMRDRGGTAEGNEQFF.

This clonotype appeared once. The junction differs from germline at one of its ends, possibly a read error. This sequence joins TRBV10-3 and TRBJ2-2; the D is unclear. The CDR3 length is 13 residues. Germline CDR1 ENHRY, CDR2 SYGVKD. The CDR3 coding sequence is TGTGCCATCAATGAGGTCGGCTCCGGGGAGCTGTTTTTT. Amino acid sequence: CAINEVGSGELFF.

The J gene is TRBJ2-7, the V gene TRBV10-3; 9 bases line up with TRBD1. The CDR3 extends over 13 amino acids. CDR1 is ENHRY and CDR2 is SYGVKD in the germline V gene. Trimming cost V 8 bases and J 5 bases; bases outside gene matches: 7. CDR3 amino acids: CAIGGTGRNEQYF. The CDR3 coding sequence is TGTGCCATCGGGGGGACAGGGAGGAACGAGCAGTACTTC.

This clonotype was observed a handful of times. The chain employs TRBV6-1 and TRBJ2-7, with no clear D. Germline CDR1 is MNHNS and CDR2 is SASEGT. The V end lost 6 bases, the J end lost 3 bases, and 21 bases lay between the germline ends. The length of the CDR3 is 16 residues. This chain's CDR3 is CASSPMTAAGGYEQYF. CDR3 DNA: TGTGCCAGCAGCCCGATGACCGCGGCAGGCGGCTACGAGCAGTACTTC.

The chain links TRBV6-5 to TRBJ2-7; TRBD1 aligns across 7 bases. Germline CDR1 MNHEY, CDR2 SVGAGI. The CDR3 contains 15 residues. The junction had 7 bases not matched to a gene; V was cut back by 2 bases and J by 3 bases. This chain's CDR3 is CASSYLTGDGYEQYF. The CDR3 DNA reads TGTGCCAGCAGTTACCTAACAGGGGATGGCTACGAGCAGTACTTC.

The J gene is TRBJ2-1, the V gene TRBV24-1, with D perhaps matching TRBD1 or TRBD2 (5 bases each). Between the trimmed V and J ends, which lost 4 bases and 7 bases, there was a span of 16 bases. CDR1 is KGHDR and CDR2 is SFDVKD in the germline V gene. The CDR3 is 15 amino acids. CDR3 protein: CATSDPRDDTNEQFF. In nucleotides, the CDR3 is TGTGCCACCAGTGACCCCCGGGACGACACTAATGAGCAGTTCTTC.

This clonotype is medium-sized by share. The chain carries TRBV12-3 or TRBV12-4 and TRBJ2-7; D uncertain. CDR3 length: 16 residues. The ends were cut back, 2 bases at V and 4 bases at J, with 18 bases in the middle. CDR3 DNA sequence: TGTGCCAGCAGTTTAACGCCCTGGGGTGGGGTTTACGAGCAGTACTTC. Its translation is CASSLTPWGGVYEQYF.

This clonotype was observed a handful of times. V gene TRBV5-1 combines with J gene TRBJ2-1; D gene uncertain. This CDR3 has 11 residues. Trimming left V 3 bases short and J 12 bases short, with 10 bases between. The germline V gene has CDR1 SGHRS and CDR2 YFSETQ. CDR3 amino acids: CASSSYLLQFF. As DNA, the CDR3 is TGCGCCAGCAGCTCTTACTTATTGCAGTTCTTC.

The V and J genes are TRBV2 and TRBJ1-4, with 7 bases that match TRBD1. After removal of 7 bases from V and 1 base from J, the junction contained 3 bases not matched to a gene. Germline V gene sequence: CDR1 SNHLY, CDR2 FYNNEI. The CDR3 spans 14 residues. The CDR3 nucleotides read TGTGCCAGCACCCGACAGGGAACTAATGAAAAACTGTTTTTT. Amino acid sequence: CASTRQGTNEKLFF.

This clonotype was observed a few times. The chain combines TRBV20-1 with TRBJ1-6; D gene ambiguous. Trimming cost V 3 bases and J 8 bases, with 11 bases left between them. The CDR3 runs 13 residues. Germline V gene data show CDR1 as DFQATT and CDR2 as SNEGSKA (reference sequence). This CDR3 is CSASTRGDSPLHF. The CDR3 DNA is TGCAGTGCTAGTACCCGGGGTGATTCACCCCTCCACTTT.

The chain couples TRBV12-3 or TRBV12-4 to TRBJ2-7; 11 nucleotides align to TRBD2. This CDR3 has 14 amino acids. V lost 6 bases to trimming and J lost 1 base; unmatched junction nucleotides: 2. CDR3 sequence reads: CASRTSGSSYEQYF. The CDR3 nucleotides read TGTGCCAGCAGAACTAGCGGGAGTTCCTACGAGCAGTACTTC.

The DNA for the CDR3 is TGTGCCAGCAGCTTGATGCCCACATTTAGGGGCACTGAAGCTTTCTTT. It translates to CASSLMPTFRGTEAFF. The chain is built from TRBV5-8 and TRBJ1-1; TRBD1 might be the D (5 bases). CDR1 and CDR2 from the germline V gene are SGHTS and YDEGEE. V lost 1 base to trimming and J lost 4 bases, with 17 bases between them. The CDR3 extends over 16 amino acids.

This chain joins TRBV18 and TRBJ2-1; 11 bases match TRBD2. The J segment lost 7 bases and the V segment lost 3 bases, leaving 2 bases of the junction unmatched. In germline, CDR1 is KGHSH, CDR2 LQKENI. The CDR3 sequence is 14 residues long. The CDR3 spells CASSPTSGRNEQFF. For the CDR3, the DNA is TGTGCCAGCTCACCTACTAGCGGGAGAAATGAGCAGTTCTTC.

This clonotype appeared a few times. The gene calls are TRBV11-1 and TRBJ2-4; 8 bases agree with TRBD1. In germline, CDR1 is SGHAT, CDR2 FQDESV (reference sequence). V lost 0 bases to trimming and J lost 0 bases; unmatched junction nucleotides: 13. This CDR3 is 20 amino acids long. The CDR3 DNA is TGTGCCAGCAGCTTAGCGGGGCCCCGGACAGGGATACTAGCCAAAAACATTCAGTACTTC. Protein: CASSLAGPRTGILAKNIQYF.

In its sample, this clonotype was seen many times. This chain joins TRBV14 and TRBJ2-1; D gene uncertain. V lost 5 bases and J lost 0, with 11 bases in between. CDR1 is SGHDN, CDR2 FVKESK, per germline. This CDR3 spans 15 amino acids. The CDR3 protein is CASSSTTSSYNEQFF. The CDR3 coding sequence is TGTGCCAGCAGCTCTACTACGAGCTCCTACAATGAGCAGTTCTTC.

Only a few counts were recorded for this clonotype. V usage is TRBV6-1 and J usage is TRBJ2-7, with D possibly being TRBD1 (6 bases). V was clipped by 4 bases and J by 3 bases, with 10 bases between them. This CDR3 is built from 13 residues. Germline CDR1 MNHNS, CDR2 SASEGT. CDR3 sequence (DNA): TGTGCCAGCAGTGGACAGGAGAACTACGAGCAGTACTTC. It translates to CASSGQENYEQYF.

The chain links TRBV4-3 to TRBJ2-2, with 10 bases identical to TRBD1. The trim removed 6 bases at V and 6 bases at J, leaving 13 bases unmatched. The CDR3 has 17 residues. Germline V gene data show CDR1 as LGHNA and CDR2 as YSLEER. CDR3 DNA: TGCGCCAGCAGTTACGGGACAGGGGCCTCCTGGGCCGGGGAGCTGTTTTTT. Translation: CASSYGTGASWAGELFF.

This clonotype has only a few counts. The V gene is TRBV4-3, the J gene TRBJ1-2, with D perhaps TRBD1 (6 bases). The CDR3 length is 16 residues. V was clipped by 4 bases and J by 0 bases, with 15 bases between them. CDR1 is LGHNA, CDR2 YSLEER, per germline. The CDR3 sequence: CASSRRQDSSNYGYTF. CDR3 DNA: TGCGCCAGCAGCCGTAGACAGGATTCGTCTAACTATGGCTACACCTTC.

The chain recombines TRBV20-1 with TRBJ2-7; D call uncertain. Trimming cost V 6 bases and J 2 bases, with 17 bases left between them. CDR3 length: 14 residues. CDR1 is DFQATT, CDR2 SNEGSKA, per germline (reference sequence). The CDR3 loop reads CSAALQVGPYEQYF. The CDR3, as DNA: TGCAGTGCAGCGTTACAAGTCGGGCCCTACGAGCAGTACTTC.

This clonotype was found a few times. This chain connects TRBV5-5 to TRBJ2-3; possibly TRBD1 for D (7 bases). Germline V lookup: CDR1 SGHKS, CDR2 YYEKEE (reference sequence). This CDR3 spans 16 amino acids. Trimming stripped 4 bases from V and 0 bases from J, with 15 bases between. The CDR3, as DNA: TGTGCCAGCAGCAGGGGGCTAGCGTTGAGCACAGATACGCAGTATTTT. As protein: CASSRGLALSTDTQYF.